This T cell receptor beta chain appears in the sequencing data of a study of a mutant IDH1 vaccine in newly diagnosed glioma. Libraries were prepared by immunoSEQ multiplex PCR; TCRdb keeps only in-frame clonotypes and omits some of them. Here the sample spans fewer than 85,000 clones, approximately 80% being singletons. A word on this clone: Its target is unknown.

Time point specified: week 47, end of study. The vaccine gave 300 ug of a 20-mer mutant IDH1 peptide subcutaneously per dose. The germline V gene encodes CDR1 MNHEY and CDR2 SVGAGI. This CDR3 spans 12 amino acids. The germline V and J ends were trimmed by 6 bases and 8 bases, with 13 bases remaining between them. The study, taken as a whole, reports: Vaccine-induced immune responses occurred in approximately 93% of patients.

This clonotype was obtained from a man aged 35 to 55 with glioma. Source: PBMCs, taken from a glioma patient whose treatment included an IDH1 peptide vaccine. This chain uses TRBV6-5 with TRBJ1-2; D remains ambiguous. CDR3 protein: CASRPEDRGYTF. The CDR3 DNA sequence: TGTGCCAGCAGGCCAGAAGACCGAGGCTACACCTTC.